This TCR beta chain was profiled in a study of CD8 T cell repertoires and HIV-1 epitope variants. As for the study in general: Control wells had CMV/EBV/flu peptides, negative Ebola AY9, or no peptide. Study-level results: The assay identified only TCR beta chains of antigen-proliferating T cells. Of under ten antigen-specific beta clonotypes, more than five appeared to cross-react with escape variants. The TAALDMSHF plasma variant had no responses, unlike KF9 (roughly 5 clonotypes) and HW9 (one).

The protocol was immunoSEQ multiplex PCR, while the TCRdb copy is restricted to in-frame clones and leaves out a portion. Of some 100,000 clones listed, 74% were seen once; the top ten hold more than 25%. Of note for this clone: Its antigen is currently unknown.

Trimming cost V 7 bases and J 1 base, with 11 bases left between them. Germline-derived CDR1 and CDR2 are MDHEN and SYDVKM. CDR3 length equals 13 residues. This clonotype was sampled from a male donor with HIV. The sequenced sample was uncultured baseline CD8+ T cells from peripheral blood mononuclear cells (PBMCs). The chain uses TRBV28 and TRBJ2-7, with D hard to call. The CDR3 region is CASTSTVSYEQYF. For the CDR3, the DNA is TGTGCCAGCACCTCGACTGTGTCCTACGAGCAGTACTTC.